This TCR beta chain is drawn from a study of cytomegalovirus exposure and HLA in healthy donors. Study-level points and caveats: Overall, roughly 150 TCR beta chains were annotated as cytomegalovirus-associated. As a later analysis showed, several of the most significant clusters appeared to be linked to common viral pathogens.

The PCR made use of 60 Vbeta and 13 Jbeta primers. Source study methods: Later work found 65 million to 90 million unique TCR beta chains, with about 10 million shared. The protocol was immunoSEQ multiplex PCR, while the TCRdb copy is restricted to in-frame clones and leaves out a portion. V and J calls and clone size are as listed in that table; D and trimming were resolved from the DNA. The table shows 75,000 to 100,000 clones, with less than 70% occurring only once. Worth noting for this clone: What it recognizes is unknown.

The CDR3 covers 15 residues. V was pared by 0 bases and J by 6 bases, with 12 bases between. CDR1 is MNHEY and CDR2 is SMNVEV in the germline V gene (reference sequence). This TCR came from a female donor in good health and CMV-seronegative. Sequencing was done on a sample of PBMCs. The chain uses TRBV27 and TRBJ1-5; D is possibly TRBD1 (5 bases). The CDR3 spells CASSLSGRDGQPQHF. The CDR3 nucleotides are TGTGCCAGCAGTTTATCAGGCAGGGATGGTCAGCCCCAGCATTTT.